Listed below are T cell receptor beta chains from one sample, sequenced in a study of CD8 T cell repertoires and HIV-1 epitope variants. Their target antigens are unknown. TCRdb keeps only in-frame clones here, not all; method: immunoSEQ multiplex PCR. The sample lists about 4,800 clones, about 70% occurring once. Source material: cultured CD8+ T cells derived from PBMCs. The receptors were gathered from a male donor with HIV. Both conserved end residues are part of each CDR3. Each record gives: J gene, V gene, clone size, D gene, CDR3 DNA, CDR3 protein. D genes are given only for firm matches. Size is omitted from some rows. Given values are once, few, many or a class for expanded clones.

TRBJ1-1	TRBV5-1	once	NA	TGCGCCAGCAGCTTGATCCCGCCCACCTTGAACACTGAAGCTTTCTTT	CASSLIPPTLNTEAFF
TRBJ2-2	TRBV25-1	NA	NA	TGTGCCAGCAGTGAAGCAGGGGAGAACACCGGGGAGCTGTTTTTT	CASSEAGENTGELFF
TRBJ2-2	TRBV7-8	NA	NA	TGTGCCAGTCGTAGGGACTCCAACACCGGGGAGCTGTTTTTT	CASRRDSNTGELFF
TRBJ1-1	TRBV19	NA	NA	TGTGCCAGTAGGAACGGGGGGTCCACTGAAGCTTTCTTT	CASRNGGSTEAFF
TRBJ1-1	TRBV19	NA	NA	TGTGCCAGTAGTATCGGCGGATTCCTTGAAGCTTTCTTT	CASSIGGFLEAFF
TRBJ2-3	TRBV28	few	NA	TGTGCCAGCACCTCTCTGGTCGGCAGAGTTCCAGATACGCAGTATTTT	CASTSLVGRVPDTQYF
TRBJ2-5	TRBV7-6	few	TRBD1	TGTGCCAGCAGACCCGGGACAGGGTGGCAAGAGACCCAGTACTTC	CASRPGTGWQETQYF
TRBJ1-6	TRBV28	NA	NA	TGTGCCAGCAGTTTATCCCCTGACAGCGATTCACCCCTCCACTTT	CASSLSPDSDSPLHF
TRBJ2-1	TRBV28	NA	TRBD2	TGTGCCAGCAGTTTCTTAGCGGGAGAGTACAATGAGCAGTTCTTC	CASSFLAGEYNEQFF
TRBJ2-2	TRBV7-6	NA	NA	TGTGCCAGCAGCGTCAGTATCCCCGGGGAGCTGTTTTTT	CASSVSIPGELFF
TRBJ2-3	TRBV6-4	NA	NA	TGTGCCAGCACGTCGAAAACACGGTCCTTCACAGATACGCAGTATTTT	CASTSKTRSFTDTQYF
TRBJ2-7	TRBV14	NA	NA	TGTGCCAGCAGCCCGGGACCCAATATTCCCTACGAGCAGTACTTC	CASSPGPNIPYEQYF
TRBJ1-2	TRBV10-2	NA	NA	TGCGCCAGCAGTGAGGACCGGGGCCGAGCTAACTATGGCTACACCTTC	CASSEDRGRANYGYTF
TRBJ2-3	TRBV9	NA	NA	TGTGCCAGCAGCATGCCCGGTCCCGGACAGATATCTGCAGATACGCAGTATTTT	CASSMPGPGQISADTQYF
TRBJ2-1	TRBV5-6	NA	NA	TGTGCCAGCAGCTCTGACCGGGACCCCTACAATGAGCAGTTCTTC	CASSSDRDPYNEQFF
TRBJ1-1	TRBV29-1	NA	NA	TGCAGCGTTGAAGTAAGGAACACTGAAGCTTTCTTT	CSVEVRNTEAFF
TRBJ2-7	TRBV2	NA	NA	TGTGCCAGCACTAAAGGGTCGGCGGATCCCCTCTACGAGCAGTACTTC	CASTKGSADPLYEQYF
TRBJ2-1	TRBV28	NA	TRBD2	TGTGCCAGCAGTTACCCCTCACCGACTAGCGGGAGGGGGTACAATGAGCAGTTCTTC	CASSYPSPTSGRGYNEQFF
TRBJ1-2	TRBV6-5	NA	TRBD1	TGTGCCAGCAGTTCTTCACAGGGGGCTGACTATGGCTACACCTTC	CASSSSQGADYGYTF
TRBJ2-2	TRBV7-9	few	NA	TGTGCCAGCAGCTGGACTCCGAGCACCGGGGAGCTGTTTTTT	CASSWTPSTGELFF
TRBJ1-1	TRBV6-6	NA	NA	TGTGCCAGCAGTTACGGGCTAGGCGGGGTCGAAGCTTTCTTT	CASSYGLGGVEAFF
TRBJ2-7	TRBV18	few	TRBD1	TGTGCCAGCTCAGCCGGGACAGGGTCAGGGGAGCAGTACTTC	CASSAGTGSGEQYF
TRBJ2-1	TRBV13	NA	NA	TGTGCCAGCAGCTTGGGGGCCTACAATGAGCAGTTCTTC	CASSLGAYNEQFF
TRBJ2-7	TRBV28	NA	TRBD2	TGTGCCAGCTTTACTAGCGGACGGACCTACGAGCAGTACTTC	CASFTSGRTYEQYF
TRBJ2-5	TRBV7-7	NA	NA	TGTGCCAGCAGCCAGGGGGGGGCTGTACAAGAGACCCAGTACTTC	CASSQGGAVQETQYF
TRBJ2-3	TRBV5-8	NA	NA	TGTGCCAGCAGCTTGCTTCTGGCAGATACGCAGTATTTT	CASSLLLADTQYF
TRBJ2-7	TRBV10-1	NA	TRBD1	TGCGCCAGCAGTCGTCCCGGGACAGGGACCTACGAGCAGTACTTC	CASSRPGTGTYEQYF
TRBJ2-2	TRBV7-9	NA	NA	TGTGCCAGCAGCTTAGGGCAGCTTAACACCGGGGAGCTGTTTTTT	CASSLGQLNTGELFF
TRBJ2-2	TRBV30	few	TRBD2	TGTGCCTGGAGTGTAGCGGGGGGCGGGGAGCTGTTTTTT	CAWSVAGGGELFF
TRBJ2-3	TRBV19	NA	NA	TGTGCCAGTAGTCCTGGGACTAGCACAGATACGCAGTATTTT	CASSPGTSTDTQYF
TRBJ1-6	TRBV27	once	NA	TGTGCCAGCAGGCAGGGGAGTGATAATTCACCCCTCCACTTT	CASRQGSDNSPLHF
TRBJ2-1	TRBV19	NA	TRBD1	TGTGCCAGTAGTCCCCCAGGACAGGGATACAATGAGCAGTTCTTC	CASSPPGQGYNEQFF
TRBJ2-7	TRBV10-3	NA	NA	TGTGCCATCAGTGAGTCGGAGGGGAGCGGGTACGAGCAGTACTTC	CAISESEGSGYEQYF
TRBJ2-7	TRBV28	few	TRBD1	TGTGCCAGCAGTCAAGGACAGGGTTACGAGCAGTACTTC	CASSQGQGYEQYF
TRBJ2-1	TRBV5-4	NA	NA	TGTGCCAGCAGCCTGGGGAATGAGCAGTTCTTC	CASSLGNEQFF
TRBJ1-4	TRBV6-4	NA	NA	TGTGCCAGTACATCCGGACAGCACACTAATGAAAAACTGTTTTTT	CASTSGQHTNEKLFF
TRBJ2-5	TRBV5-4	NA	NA	TGTGCCACCCCAGCGGAGACCCAGTACTTC	CATPAETQYF
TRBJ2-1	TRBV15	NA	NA	TGTGCCACCAGCACCCCAGAGCTGGGTGAGCAGTTCTTC	CATSTPELGEQFF
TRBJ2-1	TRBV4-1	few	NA	TGCGCCAGCAGCCAAGAGGGGTCGGCGGGGGCTCACAATGAGCAGTTCTTC	CASSQEGSAGAHNEQFF
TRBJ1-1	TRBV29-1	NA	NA	TGCAGCGTTGAGGGGGGCACTGAAGCTTTCTTT	CSVEGGTEAFF
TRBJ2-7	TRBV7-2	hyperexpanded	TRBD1	TGTGCCAGCAGCTTGGGACAGTACCTTCGTGAGCAGTACTTC	CASSLGQYLREQYF
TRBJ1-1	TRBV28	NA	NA	TGTGCCAGCAGTTTTCGGAGGACGGGGGGCTTCTTT	CASSFRRTGGFF
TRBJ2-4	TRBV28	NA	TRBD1	TGTGCCAGCGCGTCCGGGACAGGGGATAAAAACATTCAGTACTTC	CASASGTGDKNIQYF
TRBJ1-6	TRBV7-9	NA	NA	TGTGCCAGCAGCACAGCGATTAGCTCCTATAATTCACCCCTCCACTTT	CASSTAISSYNSPLHF
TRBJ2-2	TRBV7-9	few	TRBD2	TGTGCCAGCAGCTTATGGGCTAGCGGGTCCGGGGAGCTGTTTTTT	CASSLWASGSGELFF
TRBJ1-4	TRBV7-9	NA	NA	TGTGCCAGCAGCTTAAGAGGGAAACTGTTTTTT	CASSLRGKLFF
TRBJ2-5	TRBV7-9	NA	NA	TGTGCCAGCAGCTTAGCAGGACAAAAAGAGACCCAGTACTTC	CASSLAGQKETQYF
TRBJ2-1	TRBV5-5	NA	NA	TGTGCCAGCAGCTTAGGCAATGAGCAGTTCTTC	CASSLGNEQFF
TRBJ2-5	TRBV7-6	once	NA	TGTGCCAGCAGCCTAGAGTGGGAGAGTACGATCCAAGAGACCCAGTACTTC	CASSLEWESTIQETQYF
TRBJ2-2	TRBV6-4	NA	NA	TGTGCCAGCAGTGAGGGGGACACCGGGGAGCTGTTTTTT	CASSEGDTGELFF